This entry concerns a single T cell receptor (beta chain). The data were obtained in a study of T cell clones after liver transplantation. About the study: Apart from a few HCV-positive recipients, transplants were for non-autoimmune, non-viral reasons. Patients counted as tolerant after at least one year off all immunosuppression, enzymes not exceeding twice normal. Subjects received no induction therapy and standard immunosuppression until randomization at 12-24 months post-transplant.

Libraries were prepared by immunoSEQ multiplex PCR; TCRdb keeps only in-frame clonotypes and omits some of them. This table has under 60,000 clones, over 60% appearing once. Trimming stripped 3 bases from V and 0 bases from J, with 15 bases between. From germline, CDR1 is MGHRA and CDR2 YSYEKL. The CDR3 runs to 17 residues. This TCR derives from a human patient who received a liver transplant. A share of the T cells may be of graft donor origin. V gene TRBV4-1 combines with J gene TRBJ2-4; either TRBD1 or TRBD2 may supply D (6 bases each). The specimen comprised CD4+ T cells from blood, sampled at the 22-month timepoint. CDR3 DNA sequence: TGCGCCAGCAGCCACAAGACAGGCGGGGAAGCCAAAAACATTCAGTACTTC. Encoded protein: CASSHKTGGEAKNIQYF.